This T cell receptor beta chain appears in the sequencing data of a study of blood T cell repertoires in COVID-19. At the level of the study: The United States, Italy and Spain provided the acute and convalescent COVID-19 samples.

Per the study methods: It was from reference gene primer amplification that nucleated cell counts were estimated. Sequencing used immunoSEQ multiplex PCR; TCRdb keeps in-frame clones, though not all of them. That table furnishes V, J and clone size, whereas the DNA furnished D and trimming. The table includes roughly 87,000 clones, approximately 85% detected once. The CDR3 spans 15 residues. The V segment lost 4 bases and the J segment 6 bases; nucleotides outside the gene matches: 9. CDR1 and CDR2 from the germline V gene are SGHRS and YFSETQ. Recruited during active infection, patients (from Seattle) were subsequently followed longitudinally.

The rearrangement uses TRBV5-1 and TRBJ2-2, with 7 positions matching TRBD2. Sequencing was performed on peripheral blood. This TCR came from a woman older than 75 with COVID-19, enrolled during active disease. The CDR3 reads CASSPAAGAAGELFF. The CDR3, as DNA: TGCGCCAGCAGCCCGGCGGCGGGAGCGGCCGGGGAGCTGTTTTTT.